This paragraph reports one TCR beta chain. In this sample, this clone turned up a few times. Its specific antigen is unknown. Within one base of it there is no much larger clone, and no base qualities were kept. These data are taken from a study of blood T cell repertoires in COVID-19 (dated by TCRdb to 2020 to 2022). About the study as a whole: The collaborator samples originated in the United States, Italy and Spain and spanned the acute and convalescent phases of COVID-19. Where available, HLA class I and class II types were obtained from metadata supplied by the sample provider rather than from assay-based typing. The repertoires were made available in a free public database intended to serve as a resource for research on the immune response to SARS-CoV-2. Samples came from the ongoing ImmuneRACE study (first 160 participants) plus 1,254 subjects from 6 global collaborators. The material from the prospective study consisted of cDNA or gDNA derived from T cells, B-cell-depleted T cells, or PBMCs. The sample metadata nearly always contained a de-identified subject ID, COVID-19 status, age in years and sex. The dataset comprised deeply sampled blood TCRbeta repertoires from subjects exposed to, actively infected with, or recovered from COVID-19. Broad study findings and their caveats: The amount of clinical and demographic metadata varied by source and participant and was provided uncurated.

The collaborating institutions used their own protocols to collect whole blood in K2EDTA tubes. For TCRbeta analysis, collaborators shipped samples in one of three forms: frozen whole blood, isolated PBMCs, or DNA extracted from either of those sample types. The immunoSEQ Assay, a bias-controlled multiplex PCR, was used to amplify TCRbeta CDR3 regions from genomic DNA. On the authors' methods: Within the assay, amplification of reference gene primers was used to estimate how many nucleated cells each sample contained. Sequence reads were collapsed and filtered to measure the absolute abundance of every unique TCRbeta CDR3 rearrangement. Productive Simpson clonality was computed per sample as the square root of Simpson's diversity index over productive rearrangements. Not all clones reach the TCRdb copy of this immuneACCESS table, which keeps in-frame sequences only. Checked studies attribute under half of the gap to unresolved V genes and leave the rest unexplained. V and J calls and clone size are copied from that table; D and trimming were computed from the DNA. Counted in this sample were about 140,000 clones; 76% of them appeared once. 3.5% to 5.5% of the sample rests with the top ten.

The TCR originated in a woman over 75 with active or convalescent COVID-19. Sequenced: peripheral blood.

The CDR3 region has the sequence CASSFAGSTEAFF. DNA sequence: TGTGCCAGCAGCTTTGCAGGGTCCACTGAAGCTTTCTTT. The sequence links TRBV7-3 to TRBJ1-1; the D gene is perhaps TRBD1, on 5 matching bases. The CDR3 numbers 13 residues from cysteine through phenylalanine. Left in the record is the CDR3 DNA by itself, 39 bases read in frame from the first base. CDR1 and CDR2 were assigned from the germline V gene as SGHTA and FQGTGA. At the junction V is shortened by 3 bases and J by 4 bases, with 9 bases in between.